This T cell receptor beta chain was sequenced for a study of multiple sclerosis patients with progressive multifocal leukoencephalopathy. Trimming shortened V by 3 bases and J by 3 bases, and 9 bases separated the two germline ends. Germline CDR1 MDHEN, CDR2 SYDVKM. The CDR3 runs 14 residues. The table came from immunoSEQ multiplex PCR; TCRdb's copy has only in-frame clones and leaves some out. The sample lists 25,000 to 35,000 clones; roughly 87% were seen once. Study results and caveats: Expanded clones at PML onset predated and persisted through natalizumab therapy.

Comments on this clone: Its specificity is unknown.

As to time point: time of PML onset. Sample: PBMCs, taken from a patient treated with natalizumab. This TCR was recovered from a human donor with progressive multifocal leukoencephalopathy. The J gene is TRBJ1-5, the V gene TRBV28; TRBD1 might be the D (5 bases). The CDR3 sequence: CASSLGLPNQPQHF. CDR3 coding DNA: TGTGCCAGCAGTTTGGGACTGCCCAATCAGCCCCAGCATTTT.